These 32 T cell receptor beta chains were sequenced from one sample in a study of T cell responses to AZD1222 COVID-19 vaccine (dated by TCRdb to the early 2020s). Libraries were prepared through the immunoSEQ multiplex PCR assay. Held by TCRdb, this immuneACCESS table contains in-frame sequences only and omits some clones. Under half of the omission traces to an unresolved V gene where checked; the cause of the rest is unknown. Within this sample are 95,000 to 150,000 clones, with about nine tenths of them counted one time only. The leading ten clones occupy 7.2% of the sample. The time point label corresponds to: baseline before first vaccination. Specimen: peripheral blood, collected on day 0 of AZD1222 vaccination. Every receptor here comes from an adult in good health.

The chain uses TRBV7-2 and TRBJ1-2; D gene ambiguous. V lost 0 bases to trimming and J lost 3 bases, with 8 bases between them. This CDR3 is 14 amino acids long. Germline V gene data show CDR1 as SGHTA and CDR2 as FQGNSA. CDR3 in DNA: TGTGCCAGCAGCTTAGCGTCGGCGGACTATGGCTACACCTTC. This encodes CASSLASADYGYTF. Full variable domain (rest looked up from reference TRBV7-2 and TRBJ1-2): GAGVSQSPSNKVTEKGKDVELRCDPISGHTALYWYRQSLGQGLEFLIYFQGNSAPDKSGLPSDRFSAERTGGSVSTLTIQRTQQEDSAVYLCASSLASADYGYTFGSGTRLTVV.

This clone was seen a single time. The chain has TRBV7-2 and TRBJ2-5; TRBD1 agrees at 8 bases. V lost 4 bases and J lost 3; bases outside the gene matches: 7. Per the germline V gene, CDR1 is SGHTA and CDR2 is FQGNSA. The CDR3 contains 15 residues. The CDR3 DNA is TGTGCCAGCAGCTCCTGGACAGGGAAGGAAGAGACCCAGTACTTC. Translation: CASSSWTGKEETQYF.

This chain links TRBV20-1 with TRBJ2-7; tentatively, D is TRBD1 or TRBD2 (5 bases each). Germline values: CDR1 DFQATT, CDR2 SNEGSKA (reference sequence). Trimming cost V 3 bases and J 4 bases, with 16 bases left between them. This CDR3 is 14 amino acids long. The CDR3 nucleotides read TGCAGTGCTAGTCGACCGGGACGAGTATACGAGCAGTACTTC. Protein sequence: CSASRPGRVYEQYF.

The CDR3 spells CASSQVGVAGNTGELFF. DNA for the CDR3: TGCGCCAGCAGCCAAGTGGGAGTAGCGGGCAACACCGGGGAGCTGTTTTTT. The J gene is TRBJ2-2, the V gene TRBV4-1; 7 bases line up with TRBD2. Germline-derived CDR1 and CDR2 are MGHRA and YSYEKL. V was clipped by 1 base and J by 2 bases; unmatched bases: 7. This CDR3 contains 17 residues.

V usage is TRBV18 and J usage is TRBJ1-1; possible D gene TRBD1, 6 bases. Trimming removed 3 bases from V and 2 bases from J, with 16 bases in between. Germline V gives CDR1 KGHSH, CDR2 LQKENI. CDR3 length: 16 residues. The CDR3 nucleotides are TGTGCCAGCTCACCCATACTAACACAGGGAAACACTGAAGCTTTCTTT. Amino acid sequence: CASSPILTQGNTEAFF.

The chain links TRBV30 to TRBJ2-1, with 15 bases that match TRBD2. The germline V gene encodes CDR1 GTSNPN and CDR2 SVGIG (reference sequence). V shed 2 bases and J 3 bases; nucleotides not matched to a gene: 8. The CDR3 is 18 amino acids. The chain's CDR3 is CAWSSGTSGRKVYNEQFF. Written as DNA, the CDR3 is TGTGCCTGGAGTTCCGGGACTAGCGGGAGGAAGGTCTACAATGAGCAGTTCTTC.

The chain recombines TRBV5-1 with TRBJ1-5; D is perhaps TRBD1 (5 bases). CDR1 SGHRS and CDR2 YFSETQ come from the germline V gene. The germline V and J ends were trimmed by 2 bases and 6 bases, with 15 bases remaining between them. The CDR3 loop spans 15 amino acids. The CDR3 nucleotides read TGCGCCAGCAGCTTAGCCGGGACCTTGACTCAGCCCCAGCATTTT. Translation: CASSLAGTLTQPQHF.

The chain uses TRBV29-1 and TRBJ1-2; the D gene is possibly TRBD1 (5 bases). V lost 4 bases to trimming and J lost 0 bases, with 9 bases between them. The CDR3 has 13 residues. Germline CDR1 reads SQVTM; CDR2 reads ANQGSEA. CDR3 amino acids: CSVGPQANYGYTF. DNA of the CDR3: TGCAGCGTTGGGCCACAGGCTAACTATGGCTACACCTTC.

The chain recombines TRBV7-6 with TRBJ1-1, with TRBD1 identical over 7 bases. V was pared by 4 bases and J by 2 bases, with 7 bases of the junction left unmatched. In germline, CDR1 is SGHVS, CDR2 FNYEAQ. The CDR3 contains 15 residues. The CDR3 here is CASSSLAGGNTEAFF. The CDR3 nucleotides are TGTGCCAGCAGCTCCCTGGCAGGGGGTAACACTGAAGCTTTCTTT.

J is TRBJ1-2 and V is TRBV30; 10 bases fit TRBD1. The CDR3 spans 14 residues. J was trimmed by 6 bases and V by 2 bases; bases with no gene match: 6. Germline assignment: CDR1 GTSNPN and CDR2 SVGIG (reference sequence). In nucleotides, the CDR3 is TGTGCCTGGAGTATCTCCGGGACAGGGGATGGCTACACCTTC. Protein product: CAWSISGTGDGYTF.

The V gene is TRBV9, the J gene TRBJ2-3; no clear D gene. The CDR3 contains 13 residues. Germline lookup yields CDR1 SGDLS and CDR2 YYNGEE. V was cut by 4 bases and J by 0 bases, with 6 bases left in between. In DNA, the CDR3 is TGTGCCAGCAGCCAACACAGCACAGATACGCAGTATTTT. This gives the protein CASSQHSTDTQYF.

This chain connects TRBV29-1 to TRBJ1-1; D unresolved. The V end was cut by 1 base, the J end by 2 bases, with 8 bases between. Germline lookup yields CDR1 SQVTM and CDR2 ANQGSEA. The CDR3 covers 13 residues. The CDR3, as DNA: TGCAGCGTTGAAGGGCGAAGAAACACTGAAGCTTTCTTT. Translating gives CSVEGRRNTEAFF.

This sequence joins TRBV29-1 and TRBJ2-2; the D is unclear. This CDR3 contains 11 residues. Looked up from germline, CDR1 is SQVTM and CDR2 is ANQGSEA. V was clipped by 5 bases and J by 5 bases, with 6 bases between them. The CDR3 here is CSVSGTGELFF. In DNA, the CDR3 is TGCAGCGTTTCCGGGACCGGGGAGCTGTTTTTT.

The CDR3 protein is CASTLSGANVLTF. DNA for the CDR3: TGTGCCAGCACCTTATCTGGGGCCAACGTCCTGACTTTC. The rearrangement uses TRBV28 and TRBJ2-6; D call uncertain. The CDR3 extends over 13 amino acids. Trimming shortened V by 7 bases and J by 1 base, and 5 bases separated the two germline ends. Germline CDR1 reads MDHEN; CDR2 reads SYDVKM.

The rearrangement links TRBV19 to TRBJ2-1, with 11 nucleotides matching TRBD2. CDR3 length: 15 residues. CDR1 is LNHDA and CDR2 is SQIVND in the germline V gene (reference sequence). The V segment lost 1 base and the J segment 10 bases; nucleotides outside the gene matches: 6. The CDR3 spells CASSIVTSGSEEQFF. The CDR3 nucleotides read TGTGCCAGTAGTATAGTCACTAGCGGGAGCGAGGAGCAGTTCTTC.

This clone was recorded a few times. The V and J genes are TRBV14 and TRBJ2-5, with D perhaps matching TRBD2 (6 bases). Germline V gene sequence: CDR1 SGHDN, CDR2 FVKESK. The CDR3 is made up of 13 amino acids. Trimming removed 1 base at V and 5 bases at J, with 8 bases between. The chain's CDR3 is CASSQGLGETQYF. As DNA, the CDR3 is TGTGCCAGCAGCCAAGGACTAGGGGAGACCCAGTACTTC.

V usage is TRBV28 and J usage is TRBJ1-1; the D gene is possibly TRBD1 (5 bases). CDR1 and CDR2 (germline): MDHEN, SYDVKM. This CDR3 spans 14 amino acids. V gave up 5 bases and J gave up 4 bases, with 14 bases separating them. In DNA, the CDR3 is TGTGCCAGCAGTCACCCCCAGGGTGGCACTGAAGCTTTCTTT. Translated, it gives CASSHPQGGTEAFF.

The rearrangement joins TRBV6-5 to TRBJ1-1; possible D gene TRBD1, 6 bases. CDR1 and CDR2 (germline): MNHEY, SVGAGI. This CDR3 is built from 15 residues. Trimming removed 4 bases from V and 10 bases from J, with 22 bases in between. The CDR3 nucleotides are TGTGCCAGCAGTTCCCCCGGGACACCCCAGAAGGGAGCTTTCTTT. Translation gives CASSSPGTPQKGAFF.

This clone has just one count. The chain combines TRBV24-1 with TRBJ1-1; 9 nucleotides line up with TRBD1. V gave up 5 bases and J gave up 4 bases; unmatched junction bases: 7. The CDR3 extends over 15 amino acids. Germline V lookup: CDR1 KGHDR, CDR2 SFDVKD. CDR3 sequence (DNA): TGTGCCACCAGTGCTCAGACAGGGGGAATCACTGAAGCTTTCTTT. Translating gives CATSAQTGGITEAFF.

The CDR3 region is CASSISVTGELFF. Here the CDR3 DNA reads TGTGCCAGTAGTATTTCTGTTACCGGGGAGCTGTTTTTT. The chain recombines TRBV19 with TRBJ2-2; D call uncertain. Trimming cost V 3 bases and J 5 bases, with 7 bases left between them. The CDR3 is made up of 13 amino acids. The germline V gene encodes CDR1 LNHDA and CDR2 SQIVND (reference sequence).

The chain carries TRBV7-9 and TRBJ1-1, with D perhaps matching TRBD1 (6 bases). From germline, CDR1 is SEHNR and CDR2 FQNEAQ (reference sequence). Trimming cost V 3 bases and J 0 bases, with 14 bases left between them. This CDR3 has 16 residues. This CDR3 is CASSFTTRGVNTEAFF. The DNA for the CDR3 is TGTGCCAGCAGCTTTACAACAAGGGGGGTGAACACTGAAGCTTTCTTT.

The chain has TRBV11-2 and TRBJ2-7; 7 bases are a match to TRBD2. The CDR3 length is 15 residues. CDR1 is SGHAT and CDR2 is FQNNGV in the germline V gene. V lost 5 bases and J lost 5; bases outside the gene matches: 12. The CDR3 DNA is TGTGCCAGCAGCACAGTGGTGGGAGGGAGGCACGAGCAGTACTTC. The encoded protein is CASSTVVGGRHEQYF.

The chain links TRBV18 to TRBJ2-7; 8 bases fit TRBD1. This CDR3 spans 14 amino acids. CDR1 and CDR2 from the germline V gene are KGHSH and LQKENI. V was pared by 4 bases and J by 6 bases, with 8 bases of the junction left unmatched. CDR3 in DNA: TGTGCCAGCTCACTCGAATTGACAGGGGCCGAGCAGTACTTC. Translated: CASSLELTGAEQYF.

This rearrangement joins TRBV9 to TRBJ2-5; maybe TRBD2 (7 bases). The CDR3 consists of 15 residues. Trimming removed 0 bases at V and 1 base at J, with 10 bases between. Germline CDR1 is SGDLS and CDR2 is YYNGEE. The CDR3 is CASSVEGGPQETQYF. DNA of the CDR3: TGTGCCAGCAGCGTAGAGGGGGGGCCCCAAGAGACCCAGTACTTC.

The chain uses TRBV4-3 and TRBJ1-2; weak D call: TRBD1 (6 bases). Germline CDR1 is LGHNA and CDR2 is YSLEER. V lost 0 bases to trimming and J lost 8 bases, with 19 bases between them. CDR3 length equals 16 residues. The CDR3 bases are TGCGCCAGCAGCCAAGATGGTAGGGGGGGAAGAAAGGGCTACACCTTC. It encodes CASSQDGRGGRKGYTF.

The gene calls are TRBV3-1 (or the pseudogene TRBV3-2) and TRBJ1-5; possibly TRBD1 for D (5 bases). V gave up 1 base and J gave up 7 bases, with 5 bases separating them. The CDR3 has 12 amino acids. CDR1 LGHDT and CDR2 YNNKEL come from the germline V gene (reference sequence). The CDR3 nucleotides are TGTGCCAGCAGCCAAGGGGGCCAGCCCCAGCATTTT. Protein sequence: CASSQGGQPQHF.

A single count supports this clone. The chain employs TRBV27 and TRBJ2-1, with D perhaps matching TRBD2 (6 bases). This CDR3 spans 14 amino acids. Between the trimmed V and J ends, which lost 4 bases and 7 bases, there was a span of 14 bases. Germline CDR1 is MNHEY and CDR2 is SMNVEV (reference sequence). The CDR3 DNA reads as TGTGCCAGCAGTTCGTCGGGGGTCGGGAATGAGCAGTTCTTC. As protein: CASSSSGVGNEQFF.

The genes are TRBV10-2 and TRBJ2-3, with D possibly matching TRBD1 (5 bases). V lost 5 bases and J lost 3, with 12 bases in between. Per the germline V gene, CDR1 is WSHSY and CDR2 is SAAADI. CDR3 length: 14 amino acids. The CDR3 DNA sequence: TGCGCCAGCAGTTGGGGCCAGTGGACAGATACGCAGTATTTT. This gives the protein CASSWGQWTDTQYF.

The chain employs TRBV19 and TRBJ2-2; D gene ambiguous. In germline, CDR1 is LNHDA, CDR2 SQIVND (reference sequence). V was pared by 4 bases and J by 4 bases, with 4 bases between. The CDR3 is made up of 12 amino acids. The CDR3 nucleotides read TGTGCCAGTAGTACCGGCACCGGGGAGCTGTTTTTT. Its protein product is CASSTGTGELFF.

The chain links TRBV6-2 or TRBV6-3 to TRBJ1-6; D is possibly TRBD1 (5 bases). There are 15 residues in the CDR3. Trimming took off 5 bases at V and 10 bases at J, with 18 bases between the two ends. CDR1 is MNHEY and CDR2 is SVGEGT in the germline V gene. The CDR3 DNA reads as TGTGCCAGCAGTCACGGGGCCTCGTCGGGCTCACCCCTCCACTTT. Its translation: CASSHGASSGSPLHF.

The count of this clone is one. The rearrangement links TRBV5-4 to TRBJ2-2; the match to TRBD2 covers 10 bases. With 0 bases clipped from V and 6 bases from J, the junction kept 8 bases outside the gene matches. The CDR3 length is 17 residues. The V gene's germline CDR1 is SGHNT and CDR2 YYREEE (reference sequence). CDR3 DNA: TGTGCCAGCAGCTTGGGTAGCGGGAGGATTAATGCCGGGGAGCTGTTTTTT. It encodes CASSLGSGRINAGELFF.

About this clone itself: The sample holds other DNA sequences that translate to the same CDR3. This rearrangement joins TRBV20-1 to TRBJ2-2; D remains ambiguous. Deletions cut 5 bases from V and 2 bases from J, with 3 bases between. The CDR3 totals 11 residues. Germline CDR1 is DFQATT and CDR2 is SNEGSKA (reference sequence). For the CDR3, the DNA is TGCAGTGCTTTAAACACCGGGGAGCTGTTTTTT. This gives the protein CSALNTGELFF.